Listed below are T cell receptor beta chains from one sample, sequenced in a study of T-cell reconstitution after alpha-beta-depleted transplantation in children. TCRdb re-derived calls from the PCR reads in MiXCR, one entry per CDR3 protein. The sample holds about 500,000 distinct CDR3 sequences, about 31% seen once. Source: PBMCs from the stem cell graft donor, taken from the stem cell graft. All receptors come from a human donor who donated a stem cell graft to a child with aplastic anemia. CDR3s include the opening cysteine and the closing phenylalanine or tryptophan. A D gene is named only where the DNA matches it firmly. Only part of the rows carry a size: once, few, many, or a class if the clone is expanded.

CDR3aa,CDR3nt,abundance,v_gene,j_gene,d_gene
CASSKGTLSYEQYF,TGTGCCAGCAGTAAAGGGACCCTCTCCTACGAGCAGTACTTC,.,TRBV2,TRBJ2-7,.
CASSLAAGGNTEAFF,TGTGCCAGCAGTTTAGCGGCAGGGGGGAACACTGAAGCTTTCTTT,.,TRBV28,TRBJ1-1,TRBD1
CASSGQGVGATEAFF,TGTGCCAGCAGCGGGCAAGGGGTCGGGGCCACTGAAGCTTTCTTT,.,TRBV7-2,TRBJ1-1,.
CASSRSQGSNTDTQYF,TGCGCCAGCAGCCGCAGTCAGGGGAGCAACACAGATACGCAGTATTTT,.,TRBV4-3,TRBJ2-3,.
CASNLEGGQMEREGTGELFF,TGTGCCAGCAACCTCGAGGGGGGACAAATGGAGCGGGAAGGCACCGGGGAGCTGTTTTTT,.,TRBV21-1,TRBJ2-2,.
CASSHQGVGNTIYF,TGTGCCAGCAGCCACCAGGGTGTCGGAAACACCATATATTTT,once,TRBV28,TRBJ1-3,.
CASSPGTGSKETQYF,TGTGCCAGCTCGCCAGGGACAGGGAGTAAAGAGACCCAGTACTTC,once,TRBV18,TRBJ2-5,TRBD1
CSARERAIYHTQYF,TGCAGTGCTAGGGAGAGGGCCATCTATCATACGCAGTATTTT,few,TRBV20-1,TRBJ2-3,.
CASSLPGEANYGYTF,TGTGCCAGCAGCTTACCGGGAGAAGCTAACTATGGCTACACCTTC,few,TRBV5-4,TRBJ1-2,.
CASSSEDRNTEAFF,TGTGCCAGCAGCTCCGAGGACAGGAACACTGAAGCTTTCTTT,once,TRBV5-6,TRBJ1-1,.
CASSFRDRGIRPQHF,TGTGCCAGCAGTTTCCGGGACAGGGGAATCCGGCCCCAGCATTTT,few,TRBV6-5,TRBJ1-5,TRBD1
CASSIIGGDYGYTF,TGTGCCAGCAGTATTATAGGTGGAGACTATGGCTACACCTTC,.,TRBV12-3/TRBV12-4,TRBJ1-2,.
CASSLGTDLTGELFF,TGCGCCAGCAGCCTAGGGACAGATCTTACCGGGGAGCTGTTTTTT,.,TRBV4-3,TRBJ2-2,TRBD1
CASSQGGAWNTEAFF,TGTGCCAGCAGCCAAGGGGGCGCGTGGAACACTGAAGCTTTCTTT,.,TRBV3-1,TRBJ1-1,.
CASSGGDRGPEKLFF,TGCGCCAGCAGCGGCGGGGACAGGGGGCCGGAAAAACTGTTTTTT,.,TRBV5-1,TRBJ1-4,TRBD1
CASSPGQGTGNTIYF,TGTGCCAGCAGTCCCGGGCAGGGGACTGGAAACACCATATATTTT,.,TRBV6-1,TRBJ1-3,.
CASSSETSGPNTGELFF,TGCGCCAGCAGTTCAGAGACTAGCGGTCCGAACACCGGGGAGCTGTTTTTT,.,TRBV5-1,TRBJ2-2,TRBD2
CAGESSAGSVAFF,TGTGCCGGCGAAAGCTCGGCGGGAAGCGTCGCTTTCTTT,few,TRBV5-4,TRBJ1-1,.